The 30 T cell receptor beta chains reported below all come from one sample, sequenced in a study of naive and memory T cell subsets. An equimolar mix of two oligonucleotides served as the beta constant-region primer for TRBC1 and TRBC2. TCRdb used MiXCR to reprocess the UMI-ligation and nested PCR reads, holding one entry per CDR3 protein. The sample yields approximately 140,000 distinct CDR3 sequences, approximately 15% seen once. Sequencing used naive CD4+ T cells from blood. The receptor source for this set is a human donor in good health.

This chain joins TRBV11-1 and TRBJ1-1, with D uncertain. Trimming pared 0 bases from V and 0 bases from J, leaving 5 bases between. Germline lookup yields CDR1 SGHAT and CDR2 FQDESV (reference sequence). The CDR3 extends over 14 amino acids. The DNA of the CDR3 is TGTGCCAGCAGCTTAGCACACTTGAACACTGAAGCTTTCTTT. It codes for CASSLAHLNTEAFF.

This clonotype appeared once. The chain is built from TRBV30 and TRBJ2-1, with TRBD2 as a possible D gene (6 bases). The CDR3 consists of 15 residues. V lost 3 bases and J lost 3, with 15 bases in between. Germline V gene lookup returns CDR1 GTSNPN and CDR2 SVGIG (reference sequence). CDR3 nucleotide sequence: TGTGCCTGGAGCCTCGGGGGAGCGTACTACAATGAGCAGTTCTTC. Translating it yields CAWSLGGAYYNEQFF.

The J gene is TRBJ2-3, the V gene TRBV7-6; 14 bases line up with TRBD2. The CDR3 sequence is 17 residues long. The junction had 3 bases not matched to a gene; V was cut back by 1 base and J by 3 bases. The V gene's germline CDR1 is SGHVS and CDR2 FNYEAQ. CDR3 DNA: TGTGCCAGCAGCTTAGGGACTAGCGGGAGGCGGACAGATACGCAGTATTTT. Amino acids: CASSLGTSGRRTDTQYF.

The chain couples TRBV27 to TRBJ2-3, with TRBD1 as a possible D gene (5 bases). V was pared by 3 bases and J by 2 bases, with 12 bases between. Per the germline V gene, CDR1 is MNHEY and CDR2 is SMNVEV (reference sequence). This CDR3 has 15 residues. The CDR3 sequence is CASSFYRPITDTQYF. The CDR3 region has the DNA TGTGCCAGCAGTTTTTACAGGCCCATCACAGATACGCAGTATTTT.

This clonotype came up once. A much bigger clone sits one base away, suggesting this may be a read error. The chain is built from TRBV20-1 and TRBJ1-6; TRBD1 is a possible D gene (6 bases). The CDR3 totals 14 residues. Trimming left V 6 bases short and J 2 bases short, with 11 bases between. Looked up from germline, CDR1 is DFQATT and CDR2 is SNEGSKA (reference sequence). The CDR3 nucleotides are TGCAGTGCCCTGAGGGGGACCTATAATTCACCCCTCCACTTT. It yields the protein CSALRGTYNSPLHF.

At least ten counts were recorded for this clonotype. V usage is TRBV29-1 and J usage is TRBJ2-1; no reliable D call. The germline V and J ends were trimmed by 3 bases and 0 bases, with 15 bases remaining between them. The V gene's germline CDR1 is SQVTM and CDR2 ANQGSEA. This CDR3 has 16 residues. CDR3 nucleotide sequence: TGCAGCGTTGACTACCCCCCCCCCGTCTCCTACAATGAGCAGTTCTTC. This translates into CSVDYPPPVSYNEQFF.

The CDR3 region has the DNA TGCAGCGTTGAATTCGGTTCCCTAAGGGGGCCCGAGGATGAGCAGTTCTTC. Its translation is CSVEFGSLRGPEDEQFF. The V and J genes are TRBV29-1 and TRBJ2-1; 7 nucleotides line up with TRBD1. This CDR3 is 17 amino acids long. V lost 2 bases to trimming and J lost 8 bases; unmatched junction nucleotides: 18. Germline CDR1 SQVTM, CDR2 ANQGSEA.

This CDR3 is CASSLGTTGTGVIGYTF. The CDR3 coding sequence is TGTGCCAGCAGCTTGGGGACGACCGGGACCGGCGTTATTGGCTACACCTTC. The J gene is TRBJ1-2, the V gene TRBV7-9, with a possible D match to TRBD1 (5 bases). The CDR3 totals 17 residues. Trimming removed 3 bases at V and 7 bases at J, with 24 bases between. The germline CDR1 and CDR2 sequences are SEHNR and FQNEAQ (reference sequence).

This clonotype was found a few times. The CDR3 DNA is TGTGCCAGCAGCTCAACCACACCTAGCACAGATACGCAGTATTTT. Residues: CASSSTTPSTDTQYF. The chain recombines TRBV7-9 with TRBJ2-3; no clear D. CDR1 is SEHNR, CDR2 FQNEAQ, per germline (reference sequence). The CDR3 totals 15 residues. Trimming shortened V by 4 bases and J by 0 bases, and 11 bases separated the two germline ends.

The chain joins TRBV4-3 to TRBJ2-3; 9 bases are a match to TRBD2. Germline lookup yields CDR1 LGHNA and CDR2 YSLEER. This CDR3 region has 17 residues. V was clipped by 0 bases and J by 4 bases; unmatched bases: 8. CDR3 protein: CASSQDAAGGGADTQYF. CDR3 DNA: TGCGCCAGCAGCCAAGATGCCGCGGGAGGGGGGGCAGATACGCAGTATTTT.

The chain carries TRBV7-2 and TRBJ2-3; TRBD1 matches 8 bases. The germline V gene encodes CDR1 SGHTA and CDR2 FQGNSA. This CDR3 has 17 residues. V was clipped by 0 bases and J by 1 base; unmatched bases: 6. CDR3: CASSLAPQGAGTDTQYF. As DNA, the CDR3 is TGTGCCAGCAGCTTAGCACCCCAGGGGGCAGGCACAGATACGCAGTATTTT.

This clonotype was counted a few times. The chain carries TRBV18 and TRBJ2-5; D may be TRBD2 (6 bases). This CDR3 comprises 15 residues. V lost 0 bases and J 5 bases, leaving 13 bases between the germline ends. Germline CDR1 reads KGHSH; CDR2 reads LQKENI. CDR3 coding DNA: TGTGCCAGCTCACCACCTGGGACTCCCGGCGAGACCCAGTACTTC. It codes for CASSPPGTPGETQYF.

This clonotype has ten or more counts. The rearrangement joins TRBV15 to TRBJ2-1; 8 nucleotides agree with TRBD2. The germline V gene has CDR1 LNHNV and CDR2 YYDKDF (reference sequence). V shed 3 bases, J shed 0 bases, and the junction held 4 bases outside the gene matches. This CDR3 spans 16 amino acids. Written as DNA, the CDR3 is TGTGCCACCAGCAGTAAGGCGGGAGGCTCCTACAATGAGCAGTTCTTC. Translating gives CATSSKAGGSYNEQFF.

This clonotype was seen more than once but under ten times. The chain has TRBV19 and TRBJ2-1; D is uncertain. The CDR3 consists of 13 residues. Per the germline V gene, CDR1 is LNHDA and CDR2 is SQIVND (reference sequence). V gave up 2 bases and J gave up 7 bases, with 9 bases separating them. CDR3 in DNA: TGTGCCAGTAGTATACGGAGAGATAATGAGCAGTTCTTC. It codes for CASSIRRDNEQFF.

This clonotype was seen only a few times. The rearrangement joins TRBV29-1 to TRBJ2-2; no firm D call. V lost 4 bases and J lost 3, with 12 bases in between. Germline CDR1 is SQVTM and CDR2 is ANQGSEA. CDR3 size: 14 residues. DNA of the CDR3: TGCAGCGTTGGGGTGGGTTCTTACACCGGGGAGCTGTTTTTT. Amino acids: CSVGVGSYTGELFF.

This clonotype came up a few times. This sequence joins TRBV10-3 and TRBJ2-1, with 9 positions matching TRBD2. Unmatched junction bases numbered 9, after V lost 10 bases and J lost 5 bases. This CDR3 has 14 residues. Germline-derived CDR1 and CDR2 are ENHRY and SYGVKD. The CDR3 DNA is TGTGCCACCTCCGGGACTAGCAACAACAATGAGCAGTTCTTC. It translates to CATSGTSNNNEQFF.

In DNA form, the CDR3 reads TGTGCCAGCAGCCGATTACGGGGCCCCACCTACAATGAGCAGTTCTTC. Translating it yields CASSRLRGPTYNEQFF. The chain employs TRBV11-2 and TRBJ2-1; D tentatively reads TRBD1 or TRBD2 (5 bases each). The germline V gene encodes CDR1 SGHAT and CDR2 FQNNGV. Trimming stripped 5 bases from V and 2 bases from J, with 16 bases between. The CDR3 runs to 16 residues.

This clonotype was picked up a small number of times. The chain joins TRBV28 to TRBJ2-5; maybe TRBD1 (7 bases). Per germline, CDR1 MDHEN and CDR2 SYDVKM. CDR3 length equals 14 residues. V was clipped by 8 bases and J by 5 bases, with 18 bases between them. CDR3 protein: CASAQGGLRETQYF. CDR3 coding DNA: TGTGCCAGCGCCCAGGGGGGTCTCAGGGAGACCCAGTACTTC.

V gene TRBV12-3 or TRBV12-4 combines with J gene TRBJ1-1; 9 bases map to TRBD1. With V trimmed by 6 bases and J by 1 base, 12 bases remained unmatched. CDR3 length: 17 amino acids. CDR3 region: CASSRTPGQGGNTEAFF. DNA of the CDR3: TGTGCCAGCAGCCGTACCCCGGGACAGGGAGGGAACACTGAAGCTTTCTTT.

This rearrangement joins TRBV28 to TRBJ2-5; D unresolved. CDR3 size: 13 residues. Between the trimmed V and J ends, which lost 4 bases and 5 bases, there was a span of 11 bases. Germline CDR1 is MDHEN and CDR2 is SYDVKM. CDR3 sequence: CASSSSPRETQYF. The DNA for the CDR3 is TGTGCCAGCAGTTCTTCCCCGAGGGAGACCCAGTACTTC.

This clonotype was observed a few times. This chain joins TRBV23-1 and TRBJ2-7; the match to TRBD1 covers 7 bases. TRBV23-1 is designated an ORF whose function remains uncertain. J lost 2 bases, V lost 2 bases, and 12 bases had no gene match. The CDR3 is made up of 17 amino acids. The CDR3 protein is CASSQERSGTDAYEQYF. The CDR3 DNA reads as TGCGCCAGCAGTCAAGAGAGGTCCGGGACAGATGCCTACGAGCAGTACTTC.

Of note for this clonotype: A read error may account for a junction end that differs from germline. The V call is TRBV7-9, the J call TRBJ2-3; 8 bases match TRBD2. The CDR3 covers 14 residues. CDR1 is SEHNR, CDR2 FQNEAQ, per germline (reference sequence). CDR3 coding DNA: TGTGCCAGCAGCCCCAGCGGGAGCAGAGATACGCAGTATTTT. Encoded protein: CASSPSGSRDTQYF.

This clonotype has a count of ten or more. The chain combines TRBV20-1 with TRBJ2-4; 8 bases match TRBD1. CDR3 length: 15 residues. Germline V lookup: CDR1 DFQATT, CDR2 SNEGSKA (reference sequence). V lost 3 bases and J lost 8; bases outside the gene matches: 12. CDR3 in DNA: TGCAGTGCTAGTAACAACCGGGACAGGCGGGACATTCAGTACTTC. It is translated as CSASNNRDRRDIQYF.

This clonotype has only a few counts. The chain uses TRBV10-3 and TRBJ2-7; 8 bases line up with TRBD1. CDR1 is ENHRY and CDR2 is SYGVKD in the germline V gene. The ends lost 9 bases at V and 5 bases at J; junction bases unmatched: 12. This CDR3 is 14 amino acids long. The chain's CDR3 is CAMRLGQGNHEQYF. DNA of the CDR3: TGTGCCATGCGGCTCGGACAGGGCAATCACGAGCAGTACTTC.

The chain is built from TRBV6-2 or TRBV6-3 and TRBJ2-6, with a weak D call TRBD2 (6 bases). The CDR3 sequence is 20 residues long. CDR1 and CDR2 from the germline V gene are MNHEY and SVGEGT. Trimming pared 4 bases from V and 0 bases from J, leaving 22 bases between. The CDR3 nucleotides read TGTGCCAGCAGTTGGGAGGCATCAAAGGGACTTATCTCTGGGGCCAACGTCCTGACTTTC. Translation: CASSWEASKGLISGANVLTF.

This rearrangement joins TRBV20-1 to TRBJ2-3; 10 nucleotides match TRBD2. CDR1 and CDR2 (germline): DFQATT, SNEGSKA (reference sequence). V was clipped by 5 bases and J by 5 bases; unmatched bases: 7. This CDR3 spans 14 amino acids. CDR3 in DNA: TGCAGTGCTGAAAGCGGGAGGGCCGAAGATACGCAGTATTTT. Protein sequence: CSAESGRAEDTQYF.

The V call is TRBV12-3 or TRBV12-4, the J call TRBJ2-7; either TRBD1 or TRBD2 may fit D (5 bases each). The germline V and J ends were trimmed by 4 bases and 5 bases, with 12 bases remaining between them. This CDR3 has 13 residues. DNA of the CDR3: TGTGCCAGCAGTTGGGACCGGGTCCACGAGCAGTACTTC. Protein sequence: CASSWDRVHEQYF.

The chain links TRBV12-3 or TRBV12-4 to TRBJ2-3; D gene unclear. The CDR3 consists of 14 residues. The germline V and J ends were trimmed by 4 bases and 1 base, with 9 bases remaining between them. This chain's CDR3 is CASSSIGGTDTQYF. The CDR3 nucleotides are TGTGCCAGCAGTTCTATTGGTGGCACAGATACGCAGTATTTT.

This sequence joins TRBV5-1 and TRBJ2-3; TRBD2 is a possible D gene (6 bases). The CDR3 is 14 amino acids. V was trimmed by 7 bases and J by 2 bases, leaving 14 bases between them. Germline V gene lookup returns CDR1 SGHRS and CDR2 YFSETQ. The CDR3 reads CASRPGTYTDTQYF. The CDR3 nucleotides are TGCGCCAGCCGCCCCGGGACTTACACAGATACGCAGTATTTT.

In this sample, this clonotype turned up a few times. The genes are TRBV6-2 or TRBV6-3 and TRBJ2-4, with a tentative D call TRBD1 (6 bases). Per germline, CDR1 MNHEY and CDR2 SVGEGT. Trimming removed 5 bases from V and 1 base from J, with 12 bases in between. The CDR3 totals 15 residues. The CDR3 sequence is CASSTTGLAKNIQYF. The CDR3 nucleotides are TGTGCCAGCAGTACCACAGGGCTGGCCAAAAACATTCAGTACTTC.